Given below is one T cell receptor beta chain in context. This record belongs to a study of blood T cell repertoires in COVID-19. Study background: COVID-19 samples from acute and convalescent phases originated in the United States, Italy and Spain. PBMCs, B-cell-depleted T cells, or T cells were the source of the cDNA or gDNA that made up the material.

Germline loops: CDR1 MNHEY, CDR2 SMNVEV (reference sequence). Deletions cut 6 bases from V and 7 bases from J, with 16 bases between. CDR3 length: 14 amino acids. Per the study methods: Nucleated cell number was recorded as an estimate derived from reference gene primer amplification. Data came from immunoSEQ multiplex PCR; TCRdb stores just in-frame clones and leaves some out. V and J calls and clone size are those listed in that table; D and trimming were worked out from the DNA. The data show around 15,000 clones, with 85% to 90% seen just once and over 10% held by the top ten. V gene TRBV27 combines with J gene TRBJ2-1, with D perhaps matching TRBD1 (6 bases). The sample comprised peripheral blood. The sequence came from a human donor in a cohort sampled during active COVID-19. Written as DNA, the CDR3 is TGTGCCAGCAGGCTCAGGGGATTAGGGAATGAGCAGTTCTTC. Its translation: CASRLRGLGNEQFF.